Below, 23 T cell receptor beta chains from the same sample are listed, as sequenced in a study of T cell clones after liver transplantation. Clones were sequenced by immunoSEQ multiplex PCR, and TCRdb holds only the in-frame ones, with some missing. The data hold nearly 55,000 clones, with about four fifths observed a single time. The source was CD4+ T cells from blood, collected before liver transplant. These receptors were collected from a human donor who received a liver transplant.

This clone has a single count. J is TRBJ2-5 and V is TRBV7-2, with 9 positions matching TRBD2. This CDR3 spans 15 amino acids. With 5 bases clipped from V and 6 bases from J, the junction kept 10 bases outside the gene matches. Per germline, CDR1 SGHTA and CDR2 FQGNSA. The DNA for the CDR3 is TGTGCCAGCAGCCCTGTTAGCGGGGGCATGAAGACCCAGTACTTC. Encoded protein: CASSPVSGGMKTQYF.

The chain combines TRBV7-3 with TRBJ1-2; D possibly corresponds to TRBD1 (5 bases). The CDR3 is 13 residues long. V was trimmed by 2 bases and J by 3 bases, leaving 7 bases between them. Germline CDR1 and CDR2: SGHTA and FQGTGA. This CDR3 is CASSLDRDYGYTF. CDR3 coding DNA: TGTGCCAGCAGCTTAGACAGAGACTATGGCTACACCTTC.

This rearrangement joins TRBV7-2 to TRBJ2-5, with 10 bases identical to TRBD2. Trimming cost V 6 bases and J 1 base; bases outside gene matches: 8. Germline V gives CDR1 SGHTA, CDR2 FQGNSA. The CDR3 is 16 residues long. CDR3 nucleotides: TGTGCCAGCAGTTCTGGACTAGCGGCCGGCCAAGAGACCCAGTACTTC. Amino acids: CASSSGLAAGQETQYF.

The chain employs TRBV4-1 and TRBJ2-3; 7 nucleotides match TRBD2. The V segment lost 4 bases and the J segment 3 bases; nucleotides outside the gene matches: 10. The germline V gene has CDR1 MGHRA and CDR2 YSYEKL. The CDR3 has 16 amino acids. CDR3 loop: CASSPTPAGVTDTQYF. As DNA, the CDR3 is TGCGCCAGCAGCCCCACCCCTGCGGGGGTGACAGATACGCAGTATTTT.

The V and J genes are TRBV7-9 and TRBJ2-7, with 10 nucleotides matching TRBD2. There are 16 residues in the CDR3. The germline V gene encodes CDR1 SEHNR and CDR2 FQNEAQ (reference sequence). Germline trimming cut 1 base from V and 2 bases from J; bases unmatched to any gene: 5. The CDR3 is CASSLDRLAGAYEQYF. The CDR3 DNA is TGTGCCAGCAGCTTAGATCGTCTAGCGGGGGCCTACGAGCAGTACTTC.

The rearrangement uses TRBV5-1 and TRBJ2-3, with 9 nucleotides matching TRBD2. CDR3 length: 15 amino acids. The ends lost 5 bases at V and 0 bases at J; junction bases unmatched: 4. CDR1 and CDR2 (germline): SGHRS, YFSETQ. The CDR3 sequence: CASSERGASTDTQYF. CDR3 nucleotides: TGCGCCAGCAGTGAGCGGGGGGCCAGCACAGATACGCAGTATTTT.

V and J are TRBV18 and TRBJ2-6; maybe TRBD1 (6 bases). From germline, CDR1 is KGHSH and CDR2 LQKENI. The CDR3 has 17 residues. V shed 3 bases and J shed 0 bases, with 12 bases lying between them. CDR3 residues: CASSPPTGRSGANVLTF. The CDR3 DNA is TGTGCCAGCTCACCGCCGACAGGCCGCTCTGGGGCCAACGTCCTGACTTTC.

V gene TRBV4-2 combines with J gene TRBJ2-5; weak D call: TRBD1 (5 bases). Gene TRBJ2-7 matches the end of the DNA better, so the J call may be wrong. Germline CDR1 and CDR2: LGHNA and YNFKEQ. The CDR3 extends over 15 amino acids. The CDR3 DNA sequence: TGTGCCAGCAGCCAAGAGGCAGGGTGGTCCTACGAGCAGTACTTC. It is translated as CASSQEAGWSYEQYF.

The chain employs TRBV7-3 and TRBJ2-5; D is perhaps TRBD1 (5 bases). Germline-derived CDR1 and CDR2 are SGHTA and FQGTGA. V dropped 4 bases and J dropped 1 base, with 13 bases sitting between them. The CDR3 totals 15 residues. The CDR3 here is CASSSGDSVQETQYF. CDR3 coding DNA: TGTGCCAGCAGCTCAGGCGACAGCGTCCAAGAGACCCAGTACTTC. The full variable domain, rest sourced from reference TRBV7-3 and TRBJ2-5, is GAGVSQTPSNKVTEKGKYVELRCDPISGHTALYWYRQSLGQGPEFLIYFQGTGAADDSGLPNDRFFAVRPEGSVSTLKIQRTERGDSAVYLCASSSGDSVQETQYFGPGTRLLVL.

V and J are TRBV28 and TRBJ2-4; 11 bases line up with TRBD1. The V and J ends lost 6 bases and 5 bases, in that order; junction bases with no gene match: 9. Germline CDR1 is MDHEN and CDR2 is SYDVKM. The length of the CDR3 is 16 residues. The CDR3 nucleotides read TGTGCCAGCAGCCCAACCTGGGGACAGGGGGAAAACATTCAGTACTTC. It specifies CASSPTWGQGENIQYF. Full variable domain (remainder filled in from reference TRBV28 and TRBJ2-4): DVKVTQSSRYLVKRTGEKVFLECVQDMDHENMFWYRQDPGLGLRLIYFSYDVKMKEKGDIPEGYSVSREKKERFSLILESASTNQTSMYLCASSPTWGQGENIQYFGAGTRLSVL.

V gene TRBV7-9 combines with J gene TRBJ2-7, with D tentatively TRBD1 (6 bases). Germline CDR1 SEHNR, CDR2 FQNEAQ (reference sequence). V shed 2 bases and J shed 5 bases, with 13 bases lying between them. This CDR3 is built from 14 residues. The CDR3 region is CASSLFSGVDEQYF. The CDR3 DNA reads TGTGCCAGCAGCTTATTTTCAGGGGTTGACGAGCAGTACTTC.

The genes are TRBV9 and TRBJ2-3; no clear D gene. V lost 3 bases, J lost 9 bases, and 17 bases lay in between. CDR3 length: 14 residues. The germline CDR1 and CDR2 sequences are SGDLS and YYNGEE. CDR3 sequence: CASSEEVGLGTQYF. The DNA for the CDR3 is TGTGCCAGCAGCGAAGAGGTAGGGTTGGGCACGCAGTATTTT. Full variable domain (missing parts from reference TRBV9 and TRBJ2-3): DSGVTQTPKHLITATGQRVTLRCSPRSGDLSVYWYQQSLDQGLQFLIQYYNGEERAKGNILERFSAQQFPDLHSELNLSSLELGDSALYFCASSEEVGLGTQYFGPGTRLTVL.

This clone was seen just once. The chain employs TRBV7-2 and TRBJ2-5; D perhaps matches TRBD1 (6 bases). Trimming stripped 5 bases from V and 5 bases from J, with 15 bases between. This CDR3 is 14 amino acids long. CDR1 and CDR2 (germline): SGHTA, FQGNSA. The CDR3 coding sequence is TGTGCCAGCAGCCAGACAGGTTGGAGGGAGACCCAGTACTTC. Amino acids: CASSQTGWRETQYF.

J is TRBJ2-4 and V is TRBV4-1; the D is unclear. The CDR3 covers 16 residues. Germline V gene sequence: CDR1 MGHRA, CDR2 YSYEKL. Trimming removed 0 bases at V and 1 base at J, with 10 bases between. CDR3 sequence reads: CASSQDPDGAKNIQYF. CDR3 in DNA: TGCGCCAGCAGCCAAGATCCCGATGGCGCCAAAAACATTCAGTACTTC.

Here the CDR3 DNA reads TGTGCCAGCAGCGGCGGTCTTGGGGAGCGTGAGACCCAGTACTTC. It codes for CASSGGLGERETQYF. This chain uses TRBV9 with TRBJ2-5, with D possibly TRBD2 on 5 matching bases. Per the germline V gene, CDR1 is SGDLS and CDR2 is YYNGEE. CDR3 length: 15 residues. Trimming removed 3 bases at V and 5 bases at J, with 17 bases between.

This clone was counted only a few times. This chain joins TRBV28 and TRBJ2-3; D gene uncertain. Germline V gives CDR1 MDHEN, CDR2 SYDVKM. The CDR3 is 12 amino acids. V dropped 6 bases and J dropped 6 bases, with 10 bases sitting between them. CDR3 sequence: CASSLTRDTQYF. CDR3 DNA sequence: TGTGCCAGCAGCCTCACGCGGGATACGCAGTATTTT.

The V call is TRBV25-1, the J call TRBJ2-3; TRBD2 matches 13 bases. This CDR3 spans 16 amino acids. Germline CDR1 and CDR2: MGHDK and SYGVNS. V dropped 5 bases and J dropped 4; count of bases not matched to a gene: 6. The CDR3 DNA reads TGTGCCAGCAGTCCAGGACTAGCGGGAGTGGCAGATACGCAGTATTTT. This encodes CASSPGLAGVADTQYF.

This chain connects TRBV28 to TRBJ1-2, with 7 bases identical to TRBD1. The CDR3 loop spans 17 amino acids. Germline CDR1 and CDR2: MDHEN and SYDVKM. V shed 3 bases, J shed 0 bases, and the junction held 10 bases outside the gene matches. The CDR3 loop reads CASSLGGGSGPNYGYTF. The CDR3 DNA follows: TGTGCCAGCAGTTTGGGAGGGGGCAGCGGGCCTAACTATGGCTACACCTTC.

V usage is TRBV15 and J usage is TRBJ1-1; D unresolved. Germline CDR1 is LNHNV and CDR2 is YYDKDF (reference sequence). The V gene lost 1 base and the J gene lost 0 bases, with 9 bases spanning the gap. The CDR3 sequence is 15 residues long. CDR3 DNA sequence: TGTGCCACCAGCAGAGGGGGAACACTGAACACTGAAGCTTTCTTT. This encodes CATSRGGTLNTEAFF.

The chain has TRBV23-1 and TRBJ1-2; 7 positions match TRBD1. TRBV23-1 is sorted into the ORF group, with uncertain function. This CDR3 comprises 18 residues. V dropped 1 base and J dropped 4; count of bases not matched to a gene: 15. CDR3 sequence: CASSQFVGGGTALYGYTF. The CDR3 nucleotides read TGCGCCAGCAGTCAATTCGTGGGGGGTGGGACAGCCCTCTATGGCTACACCTTC.

This clone was counted a single time. V usage is TRBV7-9 and J usage is TRBJ2-5; D might be TRBD1 (5 bases). With 2 bases removed from V and 3 bases from J, the gap between germline ends came to 13 bases. Germline values: CDR1 SEHNR, CDR2 FQNEAQ (reference sequence). The CDR3 sequence is 15 residues long. The CDR3 region has the DNA TGTGCCAGCAGCTTATACATAGGGGAAAAAGAGACCCAGTACTTC. It yields the protein CASSLYIGEKETQYF.

The V call is TRBV11-3, the J call TRBJ2-7; D gene ambiguous. This CDR3 spans 13 amino acids. The germline V gene has CDR1 SGHNT and CDR2 YENEEA. The V end was cut by 5 bases, the J end by 7 bases, with 15 bases between. The CDR3 region has the DNA TGTGCCAGCAGCCGAGGACCGTTGCGGGAGCAGTACTTC. Its translation: CASSRGPLREQYF.

This clone occurred a few times. The chain couples TRBV23-1 to TRBJ2-7, with D possibly being TRBD1 (5 bases). TRBV23-1 is recorded as an ORF, its role being uncertain. Trimming left V 7 bases short and J 6 bases short, with 13 bases between. The CDR3 length is 12 residues. The CDR3 loop is CASTGHDLEQYF. In nucleotides, the CDR3 is TGCGCCAGCACAGGACATGACCTCGAGCAGTACTTC.